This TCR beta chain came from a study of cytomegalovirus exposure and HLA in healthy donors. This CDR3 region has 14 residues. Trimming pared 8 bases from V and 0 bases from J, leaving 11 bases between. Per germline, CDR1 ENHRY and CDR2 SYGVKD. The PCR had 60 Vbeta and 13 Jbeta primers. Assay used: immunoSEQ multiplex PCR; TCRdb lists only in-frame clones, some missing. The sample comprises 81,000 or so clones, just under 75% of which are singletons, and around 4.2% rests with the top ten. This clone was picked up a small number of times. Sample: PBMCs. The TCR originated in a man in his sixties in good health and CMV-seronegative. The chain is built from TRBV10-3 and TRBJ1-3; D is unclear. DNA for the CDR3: TGTGCCATCGGGCGGGGTAGCTCTGGAAACACCATATATTTT. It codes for CAIGRGSSGNTIYF.